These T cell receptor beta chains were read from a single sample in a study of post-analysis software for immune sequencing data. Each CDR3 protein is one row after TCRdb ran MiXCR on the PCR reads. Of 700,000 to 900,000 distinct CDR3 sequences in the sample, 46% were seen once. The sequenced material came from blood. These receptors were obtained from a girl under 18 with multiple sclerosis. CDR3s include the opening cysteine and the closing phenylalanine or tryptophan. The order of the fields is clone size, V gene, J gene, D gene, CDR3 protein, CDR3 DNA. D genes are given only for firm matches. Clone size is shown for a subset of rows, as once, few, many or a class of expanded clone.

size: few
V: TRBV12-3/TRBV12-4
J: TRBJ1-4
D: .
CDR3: CASRRETWGEKLFF
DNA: TGTGCCAGCAGGAGGGAAACCTGGGGTGAAAAACTGTTTTTT

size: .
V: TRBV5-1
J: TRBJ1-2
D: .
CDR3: CASSDKGHPYGYTF
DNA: TGCGCCAGCAGCGACAAAGGACATCCCTATGGCTACACCTTC

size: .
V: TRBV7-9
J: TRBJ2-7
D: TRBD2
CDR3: CASSHSGIYEQYF
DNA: TGTGCCAGCAGTCATAGCGGGATTTACGAGCAGTACTTC

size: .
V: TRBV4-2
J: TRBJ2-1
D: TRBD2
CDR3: CASSQEQLAGALEQFF
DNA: TGTGCCAGCAGCCAAGAACAACTAGCGGGAGCCCTTGAGCAGTTCTTC

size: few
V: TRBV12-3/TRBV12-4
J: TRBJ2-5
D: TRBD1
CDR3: CASSPRTGRETQYF
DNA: TGTGCCAGCAGTCCCCGGACAGGGCGAGAGACCCAGTACTTC

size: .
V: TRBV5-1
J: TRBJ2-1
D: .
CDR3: CASSLLDQYNEQFF
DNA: TGCGCCAGCAGCTTGCTCGACCAATACAATGAGCAGTTCTTC

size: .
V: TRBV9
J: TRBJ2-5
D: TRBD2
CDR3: CASSSWASGSLETQYF
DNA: TGTGCCAGCAGCTCCTGGGCTAGCGGGAGCCTTGAGACCCAGTACTTC

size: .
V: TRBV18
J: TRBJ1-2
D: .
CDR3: CASSQDRSYGYTF
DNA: TGTGCCAGCTCACAGGACAGATCCTATGGCTACACCTTC

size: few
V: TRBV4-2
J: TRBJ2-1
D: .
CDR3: CASSQEKGVEQFF
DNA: TGTGCCAGCAGCCAAGAAAAGGGAGTTGAGCAGTTCTTC

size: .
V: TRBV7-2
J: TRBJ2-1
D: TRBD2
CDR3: CASSISGALYNEQFF
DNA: TGTGCCAGCAGCATTAGCGGGGCACTTTACAATGAGCAGTTCTTC

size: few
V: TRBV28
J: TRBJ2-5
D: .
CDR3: CASSFRRAGETQYF
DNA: TGTGCCAGCAGTTTCCGGCGGGCTGGGGAGACCCAGTACTTC

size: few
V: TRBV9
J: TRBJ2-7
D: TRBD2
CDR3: CASSVAASGSSYEQYF
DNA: TGTGCCAGCAGCGTAGCTGCTAGCGGGAGTTCCTACGAGCAGTACTTC

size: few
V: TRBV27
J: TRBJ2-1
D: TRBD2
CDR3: CASSQGSGSSYNEQFF
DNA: TGTGCCAGCAGCCAGGGGAGCGGGAGCTCCTACAATGAGCAGTTCTTC

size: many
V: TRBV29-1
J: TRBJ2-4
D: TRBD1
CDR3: CSASTGSKVGDIQYF
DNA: TGCAGCGCATCGACAGGGTCTAAAGTGGGGGACATTCAGTACTTC

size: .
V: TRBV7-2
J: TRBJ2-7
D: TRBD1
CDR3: CASSLDYRGNSYEQYF
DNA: TGTGCCAGCAGCTTAGATTACAGGGGGAACTCCTACGAGCAGTACTTC

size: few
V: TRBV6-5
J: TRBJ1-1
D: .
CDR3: CASSYSGGRVEAFF
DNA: TGTGCCAGCAGTTACTCCGGGGGAAGGGTTGAAGCTTTCTTT

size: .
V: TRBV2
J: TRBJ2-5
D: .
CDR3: CASSAGGTGQETQYF
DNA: TGTGCCAGCAGTGCTGGGGGGACGGGTCAAGAGACCCAGTACTTC

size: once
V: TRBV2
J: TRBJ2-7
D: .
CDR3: CASSEPGAWEQYF
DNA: TGTGCCAGCAGTGAACCGGGGGCATGGGAGCAGTACTTC

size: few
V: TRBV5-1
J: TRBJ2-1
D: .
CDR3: CASSLDLGEQFF
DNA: TGCGCCAGCAGCTTGGATTTGGGTGAGCAGTTCTTC

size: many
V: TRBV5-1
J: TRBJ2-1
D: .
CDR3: CASSRQNNEQFF
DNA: TGCGCCAGCAGCCGACAGAACAATGAGCAGTTCTTC

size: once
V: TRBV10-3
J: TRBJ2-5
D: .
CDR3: CATSSGQETQYF
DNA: TGTGCCACCAGTAGCGGCCAAGAGACCCAGTACTTC

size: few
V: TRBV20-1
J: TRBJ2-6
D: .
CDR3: CSAAGFGANVLTF
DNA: TGCAGTGCTGCAGGGTTCGGGGCCAACGTCCTGACTTTC

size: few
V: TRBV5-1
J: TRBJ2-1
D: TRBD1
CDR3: CATSDRGNYNEQFF
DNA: TGCGCCACTTCGGACAGGGGAAACTACAATGAGCAGTTCTTC

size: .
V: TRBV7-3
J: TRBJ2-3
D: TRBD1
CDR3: CASSSGQVVNTQYF
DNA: TGTGCCAGCAGCTCCGGACAGGTCGTGAATACGCAGTATTTT